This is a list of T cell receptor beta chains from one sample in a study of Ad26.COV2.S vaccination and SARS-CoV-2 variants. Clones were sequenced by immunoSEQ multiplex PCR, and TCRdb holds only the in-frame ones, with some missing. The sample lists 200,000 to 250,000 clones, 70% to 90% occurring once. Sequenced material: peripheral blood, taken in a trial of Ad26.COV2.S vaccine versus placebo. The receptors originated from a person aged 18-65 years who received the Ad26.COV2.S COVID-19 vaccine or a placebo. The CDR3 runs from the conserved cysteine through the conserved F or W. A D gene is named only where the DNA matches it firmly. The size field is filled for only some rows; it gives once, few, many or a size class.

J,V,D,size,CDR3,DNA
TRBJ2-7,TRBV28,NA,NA,CASSSPPFGAYEQYF,TGTGCCAGCAGTTCCCCGCCCTTCGGCGCCTACGAGCAGTACTTC
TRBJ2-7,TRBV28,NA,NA,CASSGTTLRYEQYF,TGTGCCAGCAGTGGGACCACCCTTCGGTACGAGCAGTACTTC
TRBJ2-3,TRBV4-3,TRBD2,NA,CASSHEAPSGRITDTQYF,TGCGCCAGCAGCCACGAAGCTCCTAGCGGGAGGATAACAGATACGCAGTATTTT
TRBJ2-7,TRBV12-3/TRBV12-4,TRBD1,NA,CASSRDRLGEQYF,TGTGCCAGCAGCCGGGACAGATTAGGCGAGCAGTACTTC
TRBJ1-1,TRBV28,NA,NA,CASSYTGMGTEAFF,TGTGCCAGCAGTTACACAGGGATGGGAACTGAAGCTTTCTTT
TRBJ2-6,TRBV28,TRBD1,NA,CASSLYTGGVDVLTF,TGTGCCAGCAGTTTATACACAGGGGGAGTCGACGTCCTGACTTTC
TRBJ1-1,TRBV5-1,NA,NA,CASSPQGFRNTEAFF,TGCGCCAGCAGCCCACAGGGTTTTAGAAACACTGAAGCTTTCTTT
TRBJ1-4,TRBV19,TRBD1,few,CASRPTGPQLVGKLFF,TGTGCCAGTAGACCGACAGGGCCGCAGTTAGTCGGAAAACTGTTTTTT
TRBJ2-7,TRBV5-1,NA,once,CASSLESGPYEQYF,TGCGCCAGCAGCTTGGAGTCGGGACCCTACGAGCAGTACTTC
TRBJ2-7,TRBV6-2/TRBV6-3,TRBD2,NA,CASSKPGLAAASYEQYF,TGTGCCAGCAGTAAACCGGGACTAGCGGCCGCCTCCTACGAGCAGTACTTC
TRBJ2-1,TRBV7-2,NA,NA,CASGRGWGYNEQFF,TGTGCCAGCGGCAGGGGATGGGGGTACAATGAGCAGTTCTTC
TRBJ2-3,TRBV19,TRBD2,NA,CATSKTSGSPDTQYF,TGTGCCACTTCTAAGACTAGCGGGAGCCCAGATACGCAGTATTTT
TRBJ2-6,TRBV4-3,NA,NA,CASSQVVGESGGANVLTF,TGCGCCAGCAGCCAAGTGGTCGGGGAGAGTGGAGGGGCCAACGTCCTGACTTTC
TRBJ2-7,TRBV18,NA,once,CASSPPGDEQYF,TGTGCCAGCTCACCACCGGGAGACGAGCAGTACTTC
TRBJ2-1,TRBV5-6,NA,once,CASSLSPGDFTYNEQFF,TGTGCCAGCAGCTTGTCACCAGGGGACTTCACCTACAATGAGCAGTTCTTC
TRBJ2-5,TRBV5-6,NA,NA,CASSWFGTQETQYF,TGTGCCAGCAGCTGGTTTGGGACCCAAGAGACCCAGTACTTC
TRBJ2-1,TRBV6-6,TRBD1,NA,CASSTTGLGEQFF,TGTGCCAGCAGTACGACAGGGCTAGGTGAGCAGTTCTTC
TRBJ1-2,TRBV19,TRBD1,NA,CASSIVGQGFYGYTF,TGTGCCAGTAGTATAGTTGGACAGGGATTCTATGGCTACACCTTC
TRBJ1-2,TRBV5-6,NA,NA,CASSLQHRNHYGYTF,TGTGCCAGCAGCTTGCAGCACAGGAACCACTATGGCTACACCTTC
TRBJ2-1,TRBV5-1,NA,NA,CASSWDAYNEQFF,TGCGCCAGCAGCTGGGACGCTTACAATGAGCAGTTCTTC
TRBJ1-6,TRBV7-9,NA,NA,CASSLGAQGISPLHF,TGTGCCAGCAGCTTAGGAGCCCAGGGAATTTCACCCCTCCACTTT
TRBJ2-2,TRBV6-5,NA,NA,CASSSGDYTGELFF,TGTGCCAGCAGTTCGGGGGATTACACCGGGGAGCTGTTTTTT
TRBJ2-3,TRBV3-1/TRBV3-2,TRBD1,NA,CASSQVLTGGTDTQYF,TGTGCCAGCAGCCAAGTACTTACAGGGGGCACAGATACGCAGTATTTT
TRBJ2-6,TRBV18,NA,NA,CASSSDRSGANVLTF,TGTGCCAGCTCGTCAGACAGGTCTGGGGCCAACGTCCTGACTTTC
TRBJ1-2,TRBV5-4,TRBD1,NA,CASNYRDRAQGYTF,TGTGCCAGCAACTACCGGGACAGGGCACAAGGCTACACCTTC
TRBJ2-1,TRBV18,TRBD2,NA,CASSPISSGSSYNEQFF,TGTGCCAGCTCACCCATCTCTAGCGGAAGCTCCTACAATGAGCAGTTCTTC
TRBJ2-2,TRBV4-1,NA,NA,CASSQAQWTGELFF,TGCGCCAGCAGCCAAGCCCAGTGGACCGGGGAGCTGTTTTTT
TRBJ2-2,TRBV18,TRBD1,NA,CASSPRQGALTGELFF,TGTGCCAGCTCACCTAGACAGGGGGCGCTCACCGGGGAGCTGTTTTTT
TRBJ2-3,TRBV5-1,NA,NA,CASRFEGPSTDTQYF,TGCGCCAGCAGATTTGAGGGCCCTAGCACAGATACGCAGTATTTT
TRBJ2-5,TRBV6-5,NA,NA,CASSYSGQETQYF,TGTGCCAGCAGTTACTCGGGCCAAGAGACCCAGTACTTC
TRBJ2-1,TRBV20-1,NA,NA,CSASGIDEQFF,TGCAGTGCTAGCGGTATCGATGAGCAGTTCTTC
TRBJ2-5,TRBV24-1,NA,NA,CATGDGRRETQYF,TGTGCCACCGGGGATGGCCGCAGGGAGACCCAGTACTTC
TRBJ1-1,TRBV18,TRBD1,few,CASSRRQGEAEAFF,TGTGCCAGCTCACGCAGACAGGGAGAGGCTGAAGCTTTCTTT
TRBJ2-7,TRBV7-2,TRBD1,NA,CASSRDRATVSYEQYF,TGTGCCAGCAGCCGGGACAGGGCCACTGTCTCCTACGAGCAGTACTTC
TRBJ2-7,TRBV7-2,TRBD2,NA,CASSPAGTSGYEQYF,TGTGCCAGCAGCCCGGCGGGGACTAGCGGTTACGAGCAGTACTTC
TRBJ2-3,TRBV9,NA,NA,CASSVVGDIARDTQYF,TGTGCCAGCAGCGTAGTGGGGGACATCGCCCGGGATACGCAGTATTTT
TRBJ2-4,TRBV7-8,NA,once,CASSLAVAWNIQYF,TGTGCCAGCAGCTTAGCAGTAGCTTGGAACATTCAGTACTTC
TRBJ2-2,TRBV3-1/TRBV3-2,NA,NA,CASSPPPAGIITGELFF,TGTGCCAGCAGCCCCCCCCCGGCCGGGATAATCACCGGGGAGCTGTTTTTT
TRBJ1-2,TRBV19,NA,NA,CASSSLRVGYTF,TGTGCCAGTAGCTCCCTACGGGTAGGCTACACCTTC
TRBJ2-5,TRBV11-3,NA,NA,CASSLGSEKTQYF,TGTGCCAGCAGCTTAGGTAGCGAGAAGACCCAGTACTTC
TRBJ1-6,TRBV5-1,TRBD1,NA,CASSPGQLSSYNSPLHF,TGCGCCAGCAGCCCGGGACAGCTTAGCTCCTATAATTCACCCCTCCACTTT
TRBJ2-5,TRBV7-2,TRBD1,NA,CASSPRGQGSQETQYF,TGTGCCAGCAGCCCTAGGGGACAGGGCTCTCAAGAGACCCAGTACTTC
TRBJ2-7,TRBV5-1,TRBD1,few,CASSTAGTAYEQYF,TGCGCCAGCAGCACAGCCGGGACAGCCTACGAGCAGTACTTC
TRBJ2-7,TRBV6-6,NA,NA,CASSYNQGNPYEQYF,TGTGCCAGCAGTTACAATCAGGGGAACCCCTACGAGCAGTACTTC